The 10 T cell receptor beta chains below all came from one sample that was sequenced in a study of a mutant IDH1 vaccine in newly diagnosed glioma. Some clones are missing from TCRdb's copy, which holds only in-frame ones; the method was immunoSEQ multiplex PCR. The sample contains about 38,000 clones, roughly 79% of which appear only once. The time point here: week 23, last vaccination. Topical imiquimod was applied with each vaccine dose, which held 300 ug of mutant IDH1 20-mer peptide. Their antigens remain unidentified. The input for sequencing was PBMCs, taken from a glioma patient whose treatment included an IDH1 peptide vaccine. Receptors were obtained from a man aged 35-49 years with glioma.

The chain carries TRBV28 and TRBJ2-3, with D perhaps matching TRBD1 (6 bases). V lost 6 bases to trimming and J lost 6 bases, with 13 bases between them. This CDR3 spans 13 amino acids. Germline-derived CDR1 and CDR2 are MDHEN and SYDVKM. The CDR3 here is CASRTAGVDTQYF. CDR3 nucleotide sequence: TGTGCCAGCAGGACCGCAGGGGTTGATACGCAGTATTTT.

The count of this clone is one. This chain uses TRBV2 with TRBJ2-5; D could derive from TRBD1 or TRBD2 (5 bases each). Germline assignment: CDR1 SNHLY and CDR2 FYNNEI. Trimming shortened V by 5 bases and J by 6 bases, and 16 bases separated the two germline ends. The CDR3 runs to 14 residues. CDR3 sequence reads: CASSTIVGVQTQYF. The CDR3 coding sequence is TGTGCCAGCAGTACTATTGTGGGGGTTCAGACCCAGTACTTC. The full variable domain, with the rest looked up from reference TRBV2 and TRBJ2-5, is EPEVTQTPSHQVTQMGQEVILRCVPISNHLYFYWYRQILGQKVEFLVSFYNNEISEKSEIFDDQFSVERPDGSNFTLKIRSTKLEDSAMYFCASSTIVGVQTQYFGPGTRLLVL.

This sequence joins TRBV7-9 and TRBJ2-5, with 11 nucleotides matching TRBD2. The CDR3 extends over 16 amino acids. With V trimmed by 1 base and J by 5 bases, 6 bases remained unmatched. Germline values: CDR1 SEHNR, CDR2 FQNEAQ (reference sequence). The chain's CDR3 is CASSLGLAGTHETQYF. CDR3 in DNA: TGTGCCAGCAGCTTAGGACTAGCGGGAACCCACGAGACCCAGTACTTC.

This chain links TRBV30 with TRBJ2-2, with D possibly TRBD1 on 6 matching bases. V was cut by 8 bases and J by 2 bases, with 15 bases left in between. CDR1 is GTSNPN, CDR2 SVGIG, per germline (reference sequence). The CDR3 extends over 14 amino acids. The CDR3 nucleotides read TGTGCCACCTCTTACAGGGTCAACACCGGGGAGCTGTTTTTT. This gives the protein CATSYRVNTGELFF.

The chain joins TRBV5-6 to TRBJ1-5; a weak D match, TRBD1 (5 bases). Trimming stripped 4 bases from V and 3 bases from J, with 14 bases between. From germline, CDR1 is SGHDT and CDR2 YYEEEE. The length of the CDR3 is 15 residues. CDR3 residues: CASSVRTTPNQPQHF. Written as DNA, the CDR3 is TGTGCCAGCAGCGTCCGGACAACCCCCAATCAGCCCCAGCATTTT.

V gene TRBV7-2 combines with J gene TRBJ2-7, with 12 bases that match TRBD2. The J segment lost 0 bases and the V segment lost 5 bases, leaving 8 bases of the junction unmatched. Germline CDR1 is SGHTA and CDR2 is FQGNSA. This CDR3 has 17 amino acids. Here the CDR3 DNA reads TGTGCCAGCAGCCCGAGACTAGCGGGGGCCCTCTCCTACGAGCAGTACTTC. This sequence encodes CASSPRLAGALSYEQYF.

The V gene is TRBV2, the J gene TRBJ1-5; D is ambiguous. The CDR3 is made up of 14 amino acids. Germline assignment: CDR1 SNHLY and CDR2 FYNNEI. Trimming pared 9 bases from V and 3 bases from J, leaving 15 bases between. The CDR3 DNA reads TGTGCCAGTATGGGTGGGAACGACAATCAGCCCCAGCATTTT. This sequence encodes CASMGGNDNQPQHF.

The gene calls are TRBV4-2 and TRBJ2-2; 12 bases are a match to TRBD2. CDR1 is LGHNA and CDR2 is YNFKEQ in the germline V gene. This CDR3 comprises 18 residues. Trimming removed 4 bases from V and 3 bases from J; junction bases left unmatched: 9. The CDR3 nucleotides read TGTGCCAGCAGCCCCCGACTAGCGGGGGCCCCCGACACCGGGGAGCTGTTTTTT. As protein: CASSPRLAGAPDTGELFF.

This sequence joins TRBV7-9 and TRBJ2-1; 7 nucleotides agree with TRBD1. Germline V gene lookup returns CDR1 SEHNR and CDR2 FQNEAQ (reference sequence). With V trimmed by 2 bases and J by 10 bases, 5 bases remained unmatched. The CDR3 totals 13 residues. The CDR3 DNA sequence: TGTGCCAGCAGCTTACAGGGGGTAAGGGAGCAGTTCTTC. Its translation: CASSLQGVREQFF.

The chain is built from TRBV6-6 and TRBJ2-7; D is unresolved. Germline CDR1 and CDR2: MNHNY and SVGAGI (reference sequence). V lost 10 bases, J lost 0 bases, and 13 bases lay in between. This CDR3 spans 13 amino acids. In nucleotides, the CDR3 is TGTGCCACTCTCAGAGTATCCTCCTACGAGCAGTACTTC. Protein: CATLRVSSYEQYF.